Listed below are T cell receptor beta chains from one sample, sequenced in a study of T cell responses to AZD1222 COVID-19 vaccine. The protocol was immunoSEQ multiplex PCR, while the TCRdb copy is restricted to in-frame clones and leaves out a portion. The top ten clones hold less than 4.5% of a sample with over 120,000 clones, about 90% of them seen once. The specimen was peripheral blood, collected on day 0 of AZD1222 vaccination. These receptors were collected from an adult in good health. Each CDR3 is given with its conserved first and last residue. A D gene is named only where the DNA matches it firmly. Some rows mark clone size as missing; the rest say once, few, many or name a class of expanded clone.

v_gene: TRBV6-5; d_gene: TRBD1; abundance: .; j_gene: TRBJ1-5; CDR3aa: CASRQGQYSNQPQHF; CDR3nt: TGTGCCAGCAGACAGGGACAGTATAGCAATCAGCCCCAGCATTTT
v_gene: TRBV19; d_gene: .; abundance: .; j_gene: TRBJ1-2; CDR3aa: CASRNRAGPTNYGYTF; CDR3nt: TGTGCCAGTAGAAATCGGGCAGGTCCAACTAACTATGGCTACACCTTC
v_gene: TRBV7-3; d_gene: .; abundance: .; j_gene: TRBJ2-1; CDR3aa: CASSGFGGTEQFF; CDR3nt: TGTGCCAGCAGCGGCTTTGGGGGGACTGAGCAGTTCTTC
v_gene: TRBV27; d_gene: .; abundance: .; j_gene: TRBJ1-4; CDR3aa: CASSHGGTNEKLFF; CDR3nt: TGTGCCAGCAGTCATGGGGGAACTAATGAAAAACTGTTTTTT
v_gene: TRBV5-4; d_gene: TRBD1; abundance: .; j_gene: TRBJ1-2; CDR3aa: CASSPGTAFNYGYTF; CDR3nt: TGTGCCAGCAGCCCAGGGACAGCTTTTAACTATGGCTACACCTTC
v_gene: TRBV2; d_gene: .; abundance: once; j_gene: TRBJ1-1; CDR3aa: CASRSSWNTEAFF; CDR3nt: TGTGCCAGCAGGTCTTCGTGGAACACTGAAGCTTTCTTT
v_gene: TRBV15; d_gene: .; abundance: .; j_gene: TRBJ1-4; CDR3aa: CATSRTDNEKLFF; CDR3nt: TGTGCCACCAGCAGGACAGATAATGAAAAACTGTTTTTT
v_gene: TRBV12-3/TRBV12-4; d_gene: .; abundance: .; j_gene: TRBJ1-1; CDR3aa: CASSLGTEAFF; CDR3nt: TGTGCCAGCAGTTTGGGCACTGAAGCTTTCTTT
v_gene: TRBV7-2; d_gene: .; abundance: .; j_gene: TRBJ2-3; CDR3aa: CASSPPGGTQYF; CDR3nt: TGTGCCAGCAGCCCCCCCGGCGGGACGCAGTATTTT
v_gene: TRBV7-6; d_gene: TRBD1; abundance: .; j_gene: TRBJ1-3; CDR3aa: CASSATTGGSSGNTIYF; CDR3nt: TGTGCCAGCAGCGCGACGACAGGGGGGTCCTCTGGAAACACCATATATTTT
v_gene: TRBV7-3; d_gene: .; abundance: .; j_gene: TRBJ2-1; CDR3aa: CASSPWNGNNEQFF; CDR3nt: TGTGCCAGCAGCCCCTGGAATGGGAACAATGAGCAGTTCTTC
v_gene: TRBV28; d_gene: .; abundance: .; j_gene: TRBJ1-2; CDR3aa: CASSLFGGGRQDGYTF; CDR3nt: TGTGCCAGCAGTTTATTTGGGGGAGGCCGACAAGATGGCTACACCTTC
v_gene: TRBV5-1; d_gene: TRBD1; abundance: .; j_gene: TRBJ1-1; CDR3aa: CASSMGTGGAAETEAFF; CDR3nt: TGCGCCAGCAGCATGGGGACAGGGGGCGCGGCGGAGACTGAAGCTTTCTTT
v_gene: TRBV7-9; d_gene: TRBD2; abundance: .; j_gene: TRBJ2-4; CDR3aa: CASSLASGREYF; CDR3nt: TGTGCCAGCAGCTTAGCTAGCGGGAGAGAGTACTTC
v_gene: TRBV12-3/TRBV12-4; d_gene: .; abundance: .; j_gene: TRBJ2-3; CDR3aa: CASSFQGTDTQYF; CDR3nt: TGTGCCAGCAGTTTCCAGGGCACAGATACGCAGTATTTT
v_gene: TRBV7-8; d_gene: .; abundance: .; j_gene: TRBJ1-1; CDR3aa: CASSSTRAMNTEAFF; CDR3nt: TGTGCCAGCAGCTCTACTAGGGCAATGAACACTGAAGCTTTCTTT
v_gene: TRBV7-2; d_gene: .; abundance: .; j_gene: TRBJ2-2; CDR3aa: CASSPPGTGELFF; CDR3nt: TGTGCCAGCAGCCCGCCGGGCACCGGGGAGCTGTTTTTT
v_gene: TRBV5-1; d_gene: .; abundance: .; j_gene: TRBJ2-6; CDR3aa: CASSSHNLWTSGANVLTF; CDR3nt: TGCGCCAGCAGCTCCCACAACCTGTGGACCTCTGGGGCCAACGTCCTGACTTTC
v_gene: TRBV5-1; d_gene: .; abundance: .; j_gene: TRBJ1-1; CDR3aa: CASSVDRVSFPEAFF; CDR3nt: TGCGCCAGCAGCGTTGATAGGGTCAGTTTCCCTGAAGCTTTCTTT
v_gene: TRBV12-3/TRBV12-4; d_gene: .; abundance: .; j_gene: TRBJ2-7; CDR3aa: CASSLVDEQYF; CDR3nt: TGTGCCAGCAGTTTGGTCGACGAGCAGTACTTC
v_gene: TRBV19; d_gene: .; abundance: .; j_gene: TRBJ1-5; CDR3aa: CASNLRGPNQPQHF; CDR3nt: TGTGCCAGTAATTTACGAGGACCCAATCAGCCCCAGCATTTT
v_gene: TRBV12-3/TRBV12-4; d_gene: .; abundance: .; j_gene: TRBJ2-5; CDR3aa: CASSLSGVETQYF; CDR3nt: TGTGCCAGCAGTTTGTCGGGAGTGGAGACCCAGTACTTC
v_gene: TRBV28; d_gene: TRBD1; abundance: .; j_gene: TRBJ2-5; CDR3aa: CASSGQGARETQYF; CDR3nt: TGTGCCAGCAGTGGGCAGGGGGCAAGAGAGACCCAGTACTTC
v_gene: TRBV27; d_gene: TRBD2; abundance: few; j_gene: TRBJ2-1; CDR3aa: CASSLLAGNEQFF; CDR3nt: TGTGCCAGCAGTCTCCTAGCGGGGAATGAGCAGTTCTTC